The next 20 T cell receptor beta chains were all read from a single sample in a study of T-cell reconstitution after alpha-beta-depleted transplantation in children. Preparing the TCRbeta library involved the use of unique molecular identifiers. TCRdb recomputed calls from the PCR reads with MiXCR, one row per CDR3 protein. There are 90,000 to 100,000 distinct CDR3 sequences in the sample; 12% occur only once, and around 13% lies in the top ten. Sequencing used PBMCs from the stem cell graft donor, obtained from the stem cell graft. Receptors originate from a human donor who donated a stem cell graft to a child with inherited bone marrow failure.

The V call is TRBV29-1, the J call TRBJ2-1, with D maybe TRBD2 (7 bases). With 7 bases removed from V and 9 bases from J, the gap between germline ends came to 13 bases. This CDR3 spans 11 amino acids. Germline CDR1 SQVTM, CDR2 ANQGSEA. CDR3 residues: CSAQRGGEQFF. DNA of the CDR3: TGCAGCGCCCAGAGGGGGGGTGAGCAGTTCTTC.

This clonotype was counted ten times or more. V gene TRBV7-2 combines with J gene TRBJ1-1; no reliable D call. Germline lookup yields CDR1 SGHTA and CDR2 FQGNSA. Trimming pared 3 bases from V and 4 bases from J, leaving 9 bases between. CDR3 length equals 13 residues. CDR3 loop: CASSFGVGTEAFF. Written as DNA, the CDR3 is TGTGCCAGCAGCTTTGGGGTGGGCACTGAAGCTTTCTTT.

Many counts were recorded for this clonotype. CDR3 nucleotides: TGTGCCAGCGGGGTAGCTTCAGCCGGGGAGCTGTTTTTT. Protein sequence: CASGVASAGELFF. This rearrangement joins TRBV2 to TRBJ2-2; no definite D call. The CDR3 is 13 amino acids. V lost 8 bases and J lost 6, with 13 bases in between. Germline V gene data show CDR1 as SNHLY and CDR2 as FYNNEI.

This clonotype was observed at least ten times. An end of the junction differs from the germline gene, which may be a read error. This chain connects TRBV19 to TRBJ2-1; the match to TRBD2 covers 11 bases. Germline V gene sequence: CDR1 LNHDA, CDR2 SQIVND (reference sequence). The CDR3 extends over 16 amino acids. The DNA for the CDR3 is TGTGCTAGTAGTAAGTCCCCCACTAGCGGGGGTAATGAGCAGTTCTTC. It translates to CASSKSPTSGGNEQFF.

This clonotype was detected ten times or more. J is TRBJ2-1 and V is TRBV5-1, with TRBD2 matching over 8 bases. This CDR3 has 16 residues. Losses at the gene ends were 0 bases for V and 3 bases for J; bases not matched to a gene: 5. The germline V gene encodes CDR1 SGHRS and CDR2 YFSETQ. In DNA form, the CDR3 reads TGCGCCAGCAGCTTGGGGCGCGGGGGGATCTACAATGAGCAGTTCTTC. Translation: CASSLGRGGIYNEQFF.

V gene TRBV4-2 combines with J gene TRBJ1-5; D unclear. The CDR3 has 13 residues. Germline V CDR1 and CDR2: LGHNA, YNFKEQ. The V gene lost 10 bases and the J gene lost 9 bases, with 19 bases spanning the gap. The CDR3 here is CAMGPGPHGPQHF. CDR3 DNA sequence: TGTGCCATGGGCCCTGGCCCCCACGGGCCCCAGCATTTT.

The V call is TRBV5-5, the J call TRBJ1-2; D ambiguous. The CDR3 runs to 14 residues. CDR1 and CDR2 from the germline V gene are SGHKS and YYEKEE (reference sequence). V gave up 8 bases and J gave up 4 bases, with 18 bases separating them. This CDR3 reads CARGSGLVFYGYTF. CDR3 nucleotides: TGTGCCAGGGGCTCCGGGCTCGTCTTCTATGGCTACACCTTC. The full variable domain, rest sourced from reference TRBV5-5 and TRBJ1-2, is DAGVTQSPTHLIKTRGQQVTLRCSPISGHKSVSWYQQVLGQGPQFIFQYYEKEERGRGNFPDRFSARQFPNYSSELNVNALLLGDSALYLCARGSGLVFYGYTFGSGTRLTVV.

A few counts support this clonotype. The CDR3 nucleotides read TGTGCCAGCAGCTTTTCCAGGGACCAGCCCCAGCATTTT. Encoded protein: CASSFSRDQPQHF. The chain uses TRBV7-9 and TRBJ1-5; the D gene is possibly TRBD1 (5 bases). The CDR3 covers 13 residues. Germline values: CDR1 SEHNR, CDR2 FQNEAQ (reference sequence). V was pared by 3 bases and J by 7 bases, with 10 bases between.

The chain is built from TRBV3-2 and TRBJ1-6; no check of the table's D call, TRBD1, against the DNA was made. TRBV3-2 has pseudogene status. This CDR3 is built from 15 residues. The CDR3 DNA reads as TGTGCCAGCAGCCAAGACCCGGGACAGAATTCACCCCTCCACTTT. It translates to CASSQDPGQNSPLHF.

The sample holds many counts of this clonotype. This chain links TRBV9 with TRBJ2-1, with 11 bases lining up with TRBD1. This CDR3 contains 15 residues. CDR1 and CDR2 from the germline V gene are SGDLS and YYNGEE. Trimming at V came to 4 bases and at J to 7 bases, leaving 7 bases not matched to a gene. CDR3 protein: CASSTTGQGENEQFF. CDR3 sequence (DNA): TGTGCCAGCAGCACCACGGGACAGGGGGAGAATGAGCAGTTCTTC. The full variable domain, its missing parts supplied by reference TRBV9 and TRBJ2-1, is DSGVTQTPKHLITATGQRVTLRCSPRSGDLSVYWYQQSLDQGLQFLIQYYNGEERAKGNILERFSAQQFPDLHSELNLSSLELGDSALYFCASSTTGQGENEQFFGPGTRLTVL.

This clonotype was counted at least ten times. The V call is TRBV15, the J call TRBJ2-3; D unclear. The CDR3 totals 12 residues. Germline V CDR1 and CDR2: LNHNV, YYDKDF (reference sequence). V gave up 5 bases and J gave up 5 bases, with 8 bases separating them. The CDR3 bases are TGTGCCACCAGCCAAGAAGGAGATACGCAGTATTTT. It yields the protein CATSQEGDTQYF. Combining the CDR3 with reference TRBV15 and TRBJ2-3 gives the whole variable domain DAMVIQNPRYQVTQFGKPVTLSCSQTLNHNVMYWYQQKSSQAPKLLFHYYDKDFNNEADTPDNFQSRRPNTSFCFLDIRSPGLGDTAMYLCATSQEGDTQYFGPGTRLTVL.

The rearrangement uses TRBV6-2 or TRBV6-3 and TRBJ2-3; D may match TRBD1 or TRBD2 (6 bases each). V lost 6 bases and J 4 bases, leaving 20 bases between the germline ends. Germline V gene lookup returns CDR1 MNHEY and CDR2 SVGEGT. The CDR3 runs 16 residues. Written as DNA, the CDR3 is TGTGCCAGCAGCCTCCACAGGGAGGTTTTGGCAGATACGCAGTATTTT. This translates into CASSLHREVLADTQYF.

This clonotype was seen many times. The CDR3 here is CASSYTSGLNTGELFF. The CDR3 nucleotides are TGTGCCAGCAGCTACACTAGCGGGCTAAACACCGGGGAGCTGTTTTTT. The chain couples TRBV7-9 to TRBJ2-2; 9 bases fit TRBD2. Germline CDR1 SEHNR, CDR2 FQNEAQ (reference sequence). The CDR3 is 16 residues long. With V trimmed by 4 bases and J by 2 bases, 5 bases remained unmatched.

Here the CDR3 DNA reads TGTGCCAGCAGCGTAACAGGAACCCACTCTGGGGCCAACGTCCTGACTTTC. Residues: CASSVTGTHSGANVLTF. This rearrangement joins TRBV11-2 to TRBJ2-6; a weak D match, TRBD1 (5 bases). This CDR3 is 17 amino acids long. The germline V and J ends were trimmed by 5 bases and 0 bases, with 14 bases remaining between them. The germline gives CDR1 SGHAT, CDR2 FQNNGV.

At least ten counts were recorded for this clonotype. The chain couples TRBV5-1 to TRBJ1-6; 10 nucleotides match TRBD1. The germline gives CDR1 SGHRS, CDR2 YFSETQ. The ends lost 1 base at V and 8 bases at J; junction bases unmatched: 3. This CDR3 spans 15 amino acids. CDR3 in DNA: TGCGCCAGCAGCTTGTCCGGGACAGGGGATTCACCCCTCCACTTT. It specifies CASSLSGTGDSPLHF.

The chain recombines TRBV12-5 with TRBJ1-3; 7 bases agree with TRBD1. Trimming removed 5 bases from V and 4 bases from J; junction bases left unmatched: 8. Germline loops: CDR1 LGHNT, CDR2 FRNRAP. The CDR3 contains 15 residues. The CDR3 region is CASGVTGTYGNTIYF. CDR3 DNA: TGTGCTAGTGGTGTGACAGGGACCTACGGAAACACCATATATTTT.

V gene TRBV19 combines with J gene TRBJ2-1; D is unclear. CDR3 length: 12 residues. Germline-derived CDR1 and CDR2 are LNHDA and SQIVND (reference sequence). CDR3 protein: CATGSSYNEQFF. The DNA for the CDR3 is TGTGCAACCGGCAGCTCCTACAATGAGCAGTTCTTC.

This clonotype was picked up many times. The chain employs TRBV7-8 and TRBJ2-7; D is undetermined. V gave up 4 bases and J gave up 2 bases, with 9 bases separating them. The CDR3 has 13 amino acids. From germline, CDR1 is SGHVS and CDR2 FQNEAQ. The CDR3 sequence: CASSSGRTYEQYF. In DNA form, the CDR3 reads TGTGCCAGCAGCTCCGGGCGTACCTACGAGCAGTACTTC.

Many counts were recorded for this clonotype. The chain uses TRBV7-9 and TRBJ2-3; tentative D call: TRBD2 (5 bases). Germline V CDR1 and CDR2: SEHNR, FQNEAQ (reference sequence). With 3 bases removed from V and 2 bases from J, the gap between germline ends came to 12 bases. This CDR3 has 15 amino acids. CDR3 residues: CASSLFGDNTDTQYF. The CDR3 DNA follows: TGTGCCAGCAGCTTGTTCGGGGATAACACAGATACGCAGTATTTT.

This clonotype was counted ten times or more. The rearrangement joins TRBV5-1 to TRBJ1-2; 7 nucleotides align to TRBD1. Germline V gene data show CDR1 as SGHRS and CDR2 as YFSETQ. V was clipped by 0 bases and J by 0 bases; unmatched bases: 5. The CDR3 runs to 16 residues. The CDR3 DNA follows: TGCGCCAGCAGCTTGGGACAGGGTATCGCTAACTATGGCTACACCTTC. This gives the protein CASSLGQGIANYGYTF.